This T cell receptor (beta chain) was sequenced for a study of control samples from healthy donors and cancer patients. Germline V gene sequence: CDR1 LNHDA, CDR2 SQIVND (reference sequence). CDR3 length: 12 residues. Trimming took off 1 base at V and 10 bases at J, with 10 bases between the two ends. The protocol was immunoSEQ multiplex PCR, while the TCRdb copy is restricted to in-frame clones and leaves out a portion. The table shows approximately 63,000 clones, with roughly 85% occurring only once. The chain couples TRBV19 to TRBJ1-1; D is ambiguous. The sequence was obtained from a man aged 35-49 years in good health. The sample was blood. The CDR3, as DNA: TGTGCCAGTAGTATAGTTCAAGGATCAGCTTTCTTT. Its protein product is CASSIVQGSAFF. Full variable domain (rest looked up from reference TRBV19 and TRBJ1-1): DGGITQSPKYLFRKEGQNVTLSCEQNLNHDAMYWYRQDPGQGLRLIYYSQIVNDFQKGDIAEGYSVSREKKESFPLTVTSAQKNPTAFYLCASSIVQGSAFFGQGTRLTVV.